The 21 T cell receptor beta chains listed next were all sequenced from one sample in a study of blood T cell repertoires in COVID-19 (dated by TCRdb to the early 2020s). Library method: the immunoSEQ multiplex PCR assay. What TCRdb holds here is the immuneACCESS table cut down to in-frame rearrangements. Part of the clones is not present; checked against another copy, under half of the missing clones reflect an unresolved V gene, and the others are unexplained. For this sample the table gives 40,000 to 55,000 clones, of which 89% were detected only once. The ten most abundant clones make up over 2% of the sample. Specimen: peripheral blood. These receptors all stem from a human donor in a cohort sampled during active COVID-19.

This clone came up a few times. This chain joins TRBV7-7 and TRBJ1-5; TRBD1 aligns across 8 bases. Germline V CDR1 and CDR2: SSHAT, FNYEAQ (reference sequence). The V and J ends lost 5 bases and 5 bases, in that order; junction bases with no gene match: 11. The CDR3 spans 16 residues. The chain's CDR3 is CASSPGTGADYQPQHF. The CDR3 DNA reads as TGTGCCAGCAGCCCAGGGACAGGAGCAGACTATCAGCCCCAGCATTTT.

V is TRBV6-5 and J is TRBJ2-1; 11 bases align to TRBD1. The CDR3 extends over 16 amino acids. The germline V gene encodes CDR1 MNHEY and CDR2 SVGAGI. With V trimmed by 2 bases and J by 8 bases, 8 bases remained unmatched. The CDR3 DNA reads as TGTGCCAGCAGTTACGGGGGACAGGGGGGAATTTATGAGCAGTTCTTC. It specifies CASSYGGQGGIYEQFF.

This chain joins TRBV4-3 and TRBJ2-1, with 10 nucleotides matching TRBD2. The germline V gene encodes CDR1 LGHNA and CDR2 YSLEER. V was pared by 1 base and J by 8 bases, with 5 bases of the junction left unmatched. The CDR3 contains 15 residues. CDR3 residues: CASSQVSLAGDEQFF. As DNA, the CDR3 is TGCGCCAGCAGCCAAGTTAGTCTAGCGGGAGATGAGCAGTTCTTC.

The chain couples TRBV20-1 to TRBJ1-6; D is unclear. The CDR3 consists of 13 residues. The ends were cut back, 3 bases at V and 7 bases at J, with 10 bases in the middle. Germline V gene lookup returns CDR1 DFQATT and CDR2 SNEGSKA (reference sequence). The CDR3 reads CSASAGLNSPLHF. CDR3 bases: TGCAGTGCTAGTGCAGGACTAAATTCACCCCTCCACTTT.

The V gene is TRBV6-1, the J gene TRBJ1-3; D gene unclear. V gave up 0 bases and J gave up 0 bases, with 9 bases separating them. Germline CDR1 is MNHNS and CDR2 is SASEGT. The CDR3 totals 16 residues. CDR3 sequence reads: CASSEAGGLSGNTIYF. The CDR3 DNA reads as TGTGCCAGCAGTGAAGCGGGAGGACTCTCTGGAAACACCATATATTTT.

The chain recombines TRBV6-2 or TRBV6-3 with TRBJ2-6; no definite D call. The V gene lost 3 bases and the J gene lost 1 base, with 7 bases spanning the gap. This CDR3 has 15 amino acids. Per the germline V gene, CDR1 is MNHEY and CDR2 is SVGEGT. The CDR3 DNA sequence: TGTGCCAGCAGTTATTCTATTTCTGGGGCCAACGTCCTGACTTTC. It translates to CASSYSISGANVLTF.

The V call is TRBV6-5, the J call TRBJ2-3, with 7 bases fitting TRBD2. Germline V gene data show CDR1 as MNHEY and CDR2 as SVGAGI. The CDR3 covers 15 residues. V lost 6 bases to trimming and J lost 1 base; unmatched junction nucleotides: 7. The CDR3 protein is CASSSWAGGTDTQYF. The CDR3, as DNA: TGTGCCAGCAGCTCCTGGGCGGGGGGCACAGATACGCAGTATTTT.

The chain joins TRBV15 to TRBJ1-3; weak D call: TRBD1 (5 bases). Trimming removed 0 bases at V and 4 bases at J, with 10 bases between. CDR3 size: 15 residues. Per germline, CDR1 LNHNV and CDR2 YYDKDF (reference sequence). CDR3 coding DNA: TGTGCCACCAGCAGAGAGAGCTGGGGCGGAAACACCATATATTTT. Its translation is CATSRESWGGNTIYF.

The CDR3 reads CASSTSGGGNQPQHF. Written as DNA, the CDR3 is TGTGCCAGCTCAACATCGGGCGGGGGCAATCAGCCCCAGCATTTT. The gene calls are TRBV28 and TRBJ1-5; D is unresolved. The V end was cut by 8 bases, the J end by 2 bases, with 16 bases between. Germline V CDR1 and CDR2: MDHEN, SYDVKM. The CDR3 sequence is 15 residues long.

The chain links TRBV7-3 to TRBJ1-6, with a possible D match to TRBD1 (6 bases). Between the trimmed V and J ends, which lost 1 base and 7 bases, there was a span of 11 bases. Germline CDR1 reads SGHTA; CDR2 reads FQGTGA. The CDR3 extends over 15 amino acids. CDR3 residues: CASSLNAGANSPLHF. The CDR3 DNA reads as TGTGCCAGCAGCTTAAATGCGGGGGCGAATTCACCCCTCCACTTT.

This clone was recorded a few times. The chain's CDR3 is CASSDPGGDNYGYTF. In nucleotides, the CDR3 is TGTGCCAGTAGTGACCCAGGGGGCGATAACTATGGCTACACCTTC. The chain carries TRBV19 and TRBJ1-2; the match to TRBD1 covers 8 bases. V was pared by 5 bases and J by 1 base, with 6 bases of the junction left unmatched. The germline gives CDR1 LNHDA, CDR2 SQIVND (reference sequence). The CDR3 covers 15 residues.

The J gene is TRBJ2-7, the V gene TRBV7-8; tentatively, D is TRBD1 (5 bases). CDR3 length: 14 amino acids. Looked up from germline, CDR1 is SGHVS and CDR2 is FQNEAQ. V dropped 1 base and J dropped 0 bases, with 7 bases sitting between them. The CDR3 DNA follows: TGTGCCAGCAGCTTAGTAGACAGCTCCTACGAGCAGTACTTC. Translation gives CASSLVDSSYEQYF.

V and J are TRBV12-3 or TRBV12-4 and TRBJ1-2; D is ambiguous. The CDR3 extends over 12 amino acids. V was cut by 1 base and J by 11 bases, with 11 bases left in between. The CDR3 DNA reads as TGTGCCAGCAGTTTAGAATCCGGTGGTTACACCTTC. Translating gives CASSLESGGYTF.

The chain recombines TRBV5-5 with TRBJ1-4, with unresolved D. Germline CDR1 is SGHKS and CDR2 is YYEKEE (reference sequence). This CDR3 region has 14 residues. The V end was cut by 6 bases, the J end by 2 bases, with 11 bases between. Here the CDR3 reads CASTRPGTNEKLFF. The DNA of the CDR3 is TGTGCCAGCACACGACCGGGGACTAATGAAAAACTGTTTTTT.

The chain has TRBV10-3 and TRBJ1-4; perhaps TRBD1 as D (5 bases). The CDR3 runs 14 residues. Germline CDR1 reads ENHRY; CDR2 reads SYGVKD. V lost 2 bases to trimming and J lost 4 bases, with 8 bases between them. CDR3 coding DNA: TGTGCCATCAGTGAGGGACAAAGTAATGAAAAACTGTTTTTT. Its translation is CAISEGQSNEKLFF.

The chain links TRBV30 to TRBJ2-7, with TRBD2 as a possible D gene (6 bases). CDR1 is GTSNPN and CDR2 is SVGIG in the germline V gene (reference sequence). The CDR3 is made up of 14 amino acids. The V and J ends lost 0 bases and 3 bases respectively, with 12 bases between them. CDR3 bases: TGTGCCTGGAGTGTACAAGCGGGTTACTACGAGCAGTACTTC. It translates to CAWSVQAGYYEQYF.

The rearrangement joins TRBV6-2 or TRBV6-3 to TRBJ2-2; D not resolved. The CDR3 extends over 16 amino acids. V was clipped by 4 bases and J by 5 bases, with 17 bases between them. Germline V gives CDR1 MNHEY, CDR2 SVGEGT. The CDR3 DNA is TGTGCCAGCAGTTCCCAGAGTAGGAGTAATACCGGGGAGCTGTTTTTT. Its protein product is CASSSQSRSNTGELFF.

This sequence joins TRBV6-5 and TRBJ1-4, with D perhaps TRBD1 (5 bases). Looked up from germline, CDR1 is MNHEY and CDR2 is SVGAGI. The CDR3 is made up of 13 amino acids. V lost 7 bases and J 7 bases, leaving 13 bases between the germline ends. CDR3 loop: CASTAQGGEKLFF. CDR3 bases: TGTGCCAGCACGGCCCAGGGAGGTGAAAAACTGTTTTTT.

This sequence joins TRBV19 and TRBJ2-5; 11 bases are a match to TRBD2. Losses at the gene ends were 4 bases for V and 4 bases for J; bases not matched to a gene: 11. Germline V gene data show CDR1 as LNHDA and CDR2 as SQIVND (reference sequence). The CDR3 totals 17 residues. CDR3 residues: CASSKGFSGGAGETQYF. CDR3 DNA: TGTGCCAGTAGTAAAGGGTTTAGCGGGGGGGCCGGAGAGACCCAGTACTTC.

The V call is TRBV6-5, the J call TRBJ1-6, with D maybe TRBD1 (5 bases). V was shortened by 8 bases and J by 8 bases, with 16 bases between the two germline ends. Looked up from germline, CDR1 is MNHEY and CDR2 is SVGAGI. The CDR3 has 14 amino acids. CDR3 sequence (DNA): TGTGCCAGCGAGTTAGATTTCAGGGATTCACCCCTCCACTTT. The encoded protein is CASELDFRDSPLHF.

By frequency in the sample, this clone is medium-sized. This chain links TRBV6-1 with TRBJ2-7, with TRBD2 as a possible D gene (7 bases). Per the germline V gene, CDR1 is MNHNS and CDR2 is SASEGT. V was cut by 0 bases and J by 3 bases, with 12 bases left in between. CDR3 length: 15 residues. CDR3 nucleotide sequence: TGTGCCAGCAGTGAAGCAGGGGGGGCTGTCTACGAGCAGTACTTC. This sequence encodes CASSEAGGAVYEQYF.